This TCR beta chain is drawn from a study of blood T cell repertoires in COVID-19. The wider study: There were acute and convalescent COVID-19 samples, and they came from the United States, Italy and Spain.

CDR3 size: 16 residues. V shed 0 bases and J shed 4 bases, with 15 bases lying between them. Germline lookup yields CDR1 LNHNV and CDR2 YYDKDF (reference sequence). Authors' processing steps: The assay estimated nucleated cells by amplifying reference gene primers. TCRdb's table, derived via immunoSEQ multiplex PCR, lists solely in-frame clones and lacks some. From that table come the V and J calls and clone size; the DNA was used to work out D and trimming. The sample has around 100,000 clones, around nine tenths seen once. Sequencing was done on a sample of peripheral blood. V usage is TRBV15 and J usage is TRBJ1-2, with D possibly TRBD1 on 5 matching bases. The sequence was collected from a human donor in a cohort sampled during active COVID-19. CDR3 in DNA: TGTGCCACCAGCAGAGATTACTCGGGCGGGGGCTATGGCTACACCTTC. Translation: CATSRDYSGGGYGYTF.